These 10 T cell receptor beta chains share one sample of origin, sequenced in a study of T cell repertoires in cytomegalovirus infection. TCRdb re-called the reads with MiXCR, one entry per CDR3 protein. The sample has 450,000 to 650,000 distinct CDR3 sequences, less than 30% seen once. Sequences were obtained from PBMCs. All receptors derive from a human donor in good health (CMV status not recorded). Some clones in this sample may be carry-over from other donors' samples.

This clonotype was counted only a few times. The CDR3 is CATSDWPTSGNYNEQFF. The DNA for the CDR3 is TGTGCCACCAGTGACTGGCCAACTAGCGGGAACTACAATGAGCAGTTCTTC. The chain couples TRBV24-1 to TRBJ2-1, with TRBD2 matching over 10 bases. The CDR3 contains 17 residues. Germline CDR1 reads KGHDR; CDR2 reads SFDVKD. With 4 bases clipped from V and 3 bases from J, the junction kept 8 bases outside the gene matches.

A word on this clonotype: A much larger clone lies one base from this, so it may be a read error. The V gene is TRBV6-1, the J gene TRBJ2-7; 9 bases are a match to TRBD2. Germline V gives CDR1 MNHNS, CDR2 SASEGT. CDR3 length: 13 residues. Written as DNA, the CDR3 is TGTGCCAGCAGGGAAGCGGGAGGCGGCGAGCAGTACGTC. Translating gives CASREAGGGEQYV.

This clonotype was detected a few times. V and J are TRBV12-3 or TRBV12-4 and TRBJ2-6, with TRBD1 matching 7 bases. J lost 0 bases, V lost 1 base, and 9 bases had no gene match. The CDR3 runs to 19 residues. The CDR3 spells CASSLGQGLLSSGANVLTF. DNA for the CDR3: TGTGCCAGCAGTTTAGGACAGGGCTTACTCAGCTCTGGGGCCAACGTCCTGACTTTC.

V and J are TRBV20-1 and TRBJ1-1; D is perhaps TRBD1 (5 bases). The CDR3 spans 13 residues. The germline V gene encodes CDR1 DFQATT and CDR2 SNEGSKA (reference sequence). Trimming removed 3 bases from V and 3 bases from J, with 11 bases in between. CDR3 nucleotides: TGCAGTGCTAGTAGGGGATCCGACACTGAAGCTTTCTTT. Amino acid sequence: CSASRGSDTEAFF.

The chain links TRBV12-3 or TRBV12-4 to TRBJ2-2; 7 nucleotides agree with TRBD2. This CDR3 has 16 amino acids. After removal of 2 bases from V and 5 bases from J, the junction contained 8 bases not matched to a gene. The CDR3 region has the DNA TGTGCCAGCAGTTTAAGCATGGGCGGGAGTACCGGGGAGCTGTTTTTT. This sequence encodes CASSLSMGGSTGELFF.

The chain links TRBV7-6 to TRBJ2-7; 7 bases align to TRBD1. This CDR3 contains 14 residues. V was pared by 1 base and J by 4 bases, with 4 bases of the junction left unmatched. Germline V lookup: CDR1 SGHVS, CDR2 FNYEAQ. CDR3 DNA sequence: TGTGCCAGCAGCTTAGAGGCAGGGGGATACGAGCAGTACGTC. This codes for CASSLEAGGYEQYV.

There are many counts of this clonotype. The chain links TRBV7-2 to TRBJ1-2, with 7 bases matching TRBD1. The J segment lost 3 bases and the V segment lost 7 bases, leaving 8 bases of the junction unmatched. The germline gives CDR1 SGHTA, CDR2 FQGNSA. This CDR3 spans 14 amino acids. The CDR3, as DNA: TGTGCCAGCACCCTAGACAGGGCTTACTATGGCTACACCTTC. Residues: CASTLDRAYYGYTF.

V is TRBV7-6 and J is TRBJ2-3, with D maybe TRBD2 (6 bases). Germline CDR1 and CDR2: SGHVS and FNYEAQ. This CDR3 contains 14 residues. Trimming removed 5 bases at V and 4 bases at J, with 13 bases between. The CDR3 spells CASSPRDFADTQYF. CDR3 sequence (DNA): TGTGCCAGCAGCCCGCGGGATTTCGCAGATACGCAGTATTTT.

The chain employs TRBV20-1 and TRBJ1-1, with D possibly matching TRBD1 (5 bases). The germline V gene encodes CDR1 DFQATT and CDR2 SNEGSKA (reference sequence). The V gene lost 6 bases and the J gene lost 11 bases, with 16 bases spanning the gap. This CDR3 has 11 residues. CDR3: CSAVRGEGAFF. Written as DNA, the CDR3 is TGCAGTGCCGTCCGGGGGGAGGGGGCTTTCTTT.

The CDR3 loop is CASSNIGVTEAFF. In nucleotides, the CDR3 is TGTGCCAGCAGCAATATAGGGGTAACTGAAGCTTTCTTT. The gene calls are TRBV6-2 or TRBV6-3 and TRBJ1-1; D perhaps matches TRBD1 (5 bases). The germline V gene has CDR1 MNHEY and CDR2 SVGEGT. Trimming took 6 bases from V and 5 from J, leaving 13 bases between them. The length of the CDR3 is 13 residues.